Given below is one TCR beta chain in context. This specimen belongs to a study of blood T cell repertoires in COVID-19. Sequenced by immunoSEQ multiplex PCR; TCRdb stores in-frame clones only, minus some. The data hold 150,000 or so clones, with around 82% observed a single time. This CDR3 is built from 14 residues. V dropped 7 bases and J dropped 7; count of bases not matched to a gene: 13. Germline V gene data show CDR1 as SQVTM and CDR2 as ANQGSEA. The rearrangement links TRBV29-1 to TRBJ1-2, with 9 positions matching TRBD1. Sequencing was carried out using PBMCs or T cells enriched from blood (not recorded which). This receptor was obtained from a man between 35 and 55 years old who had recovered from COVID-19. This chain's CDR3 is CSAHPPDRGGGYTF. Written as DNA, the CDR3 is TGCAGCGCTCACCCTCCGGACAGGGGTGGTGGCTACACCTTC. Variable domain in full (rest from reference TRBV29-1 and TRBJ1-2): SAVISQKPSRDICQRGTSLTIQCQVDSQVTMMFWYRQQPGQSLTLIATANQGSEATYESGFVIDKFPISRPNLTFSTLTVSNMSPEDSSIYLCSAHPPDRGGGYTFGSGTRLTVV.